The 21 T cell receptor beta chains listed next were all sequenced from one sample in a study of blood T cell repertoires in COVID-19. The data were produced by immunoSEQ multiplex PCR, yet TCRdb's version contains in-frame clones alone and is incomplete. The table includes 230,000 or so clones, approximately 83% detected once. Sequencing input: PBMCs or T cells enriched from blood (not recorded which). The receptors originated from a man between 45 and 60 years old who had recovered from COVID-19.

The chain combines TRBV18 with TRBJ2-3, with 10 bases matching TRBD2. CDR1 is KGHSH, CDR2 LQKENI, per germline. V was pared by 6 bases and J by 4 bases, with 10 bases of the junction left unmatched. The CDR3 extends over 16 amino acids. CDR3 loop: CASSGPLAGEADTQYF. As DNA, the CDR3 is TGTGCCAGCTCTGGCCCCCTAGCGGGAGAGGCAGATACGCAGTATTTT.

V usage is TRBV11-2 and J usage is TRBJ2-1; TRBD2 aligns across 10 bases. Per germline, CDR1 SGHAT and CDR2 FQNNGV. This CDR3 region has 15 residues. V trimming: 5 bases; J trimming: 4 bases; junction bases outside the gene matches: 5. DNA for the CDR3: TGTGCCAGCAGCCCCGGACTAGCGGTTTACAATGAGCAGTTCTTC. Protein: CASSPGLAVYNEQFF.

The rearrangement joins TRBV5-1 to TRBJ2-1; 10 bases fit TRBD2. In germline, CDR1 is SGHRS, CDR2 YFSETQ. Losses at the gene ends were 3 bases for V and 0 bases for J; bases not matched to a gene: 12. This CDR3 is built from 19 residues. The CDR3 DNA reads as TGCGCCAGCAGCTCGGTAGGTAGCGGGGGGACTGCCTCCTACAATGAGCAGTTCTTC. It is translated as CASSSVGSGGTASYNEQFF.

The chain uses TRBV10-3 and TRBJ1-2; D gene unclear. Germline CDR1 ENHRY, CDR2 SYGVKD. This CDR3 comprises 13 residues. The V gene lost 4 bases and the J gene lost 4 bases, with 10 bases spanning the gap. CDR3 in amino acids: CAISGELSYGYTF. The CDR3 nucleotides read TGTGCCATCAGTGGGGAGCTCTCCTATGGCTACACCTTC.

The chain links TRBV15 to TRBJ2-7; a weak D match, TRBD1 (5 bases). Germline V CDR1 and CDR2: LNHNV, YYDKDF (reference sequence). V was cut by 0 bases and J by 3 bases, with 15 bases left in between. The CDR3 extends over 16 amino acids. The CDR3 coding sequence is TGTGCCACCAGCAGAGACCCCCCGGGCCAGGGCTACGAGCAGTACTTC. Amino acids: CATSRDPPGQGYEQYF.

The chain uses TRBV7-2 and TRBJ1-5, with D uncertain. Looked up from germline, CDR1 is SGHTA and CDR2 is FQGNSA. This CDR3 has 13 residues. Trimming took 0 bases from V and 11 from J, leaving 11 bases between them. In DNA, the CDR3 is TGTGCCAGCAGCTTAGCGGAGGGTAGAGCCCAGCATTTT. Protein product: CASSLAEGRAQHF.

The CDR3 DNA follows: TGTGCCAGCAGTGATGCCCGGCAGGGCTATGGCTACACCTTC. It codes for CASSDARQGYGYTF. The chain carries TRBV6-1 and TRBJ1-2, with D possibly being TRBD1 (5 bases). There are 14 residues in the CDR3. V dropped 3 bases and J dropped 4 bases, with 12 bases sitting between them. Germline loops: CDR1 MNHNS, CDR2 SASEGT.

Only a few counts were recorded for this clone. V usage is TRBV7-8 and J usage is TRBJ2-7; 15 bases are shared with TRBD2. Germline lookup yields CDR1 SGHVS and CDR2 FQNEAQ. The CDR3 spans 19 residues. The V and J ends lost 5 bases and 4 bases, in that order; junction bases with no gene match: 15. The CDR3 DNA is TGTGCCAGCAGCCAGAATCGGGCAGGGGGGACTAGCGGGAGGTACGAGCAGTACTTC. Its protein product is CASSQNRAGGTSGRYEQYF.

The CDR3 loop is CASSFQAHQPQHF. Here the CDR3 DNA reads TGTGCCAGCAGTTTTCAGGCGCACCAGCCCCAGCATTTT. The chain combines TRBV12-3 or TRBV12-4 with TRBJ1-5; D call uncertain. This CDR3 region has 13 residues. V lost 3 bases and J 7 bases, leaving 10 bases between the germline ends.

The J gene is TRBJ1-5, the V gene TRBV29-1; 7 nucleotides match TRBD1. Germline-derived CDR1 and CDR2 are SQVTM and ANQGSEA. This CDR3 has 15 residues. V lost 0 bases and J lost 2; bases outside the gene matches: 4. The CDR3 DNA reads TGCAGCGTTGAAGATGACAGGGTGCGCAATCAGCCCCAGCATTTT. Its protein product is CSVEDDRVRNQPQHF.

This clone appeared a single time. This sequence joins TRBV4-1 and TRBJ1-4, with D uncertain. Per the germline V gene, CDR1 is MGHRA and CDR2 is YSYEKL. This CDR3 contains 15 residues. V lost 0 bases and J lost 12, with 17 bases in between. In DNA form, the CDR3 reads TGCGCCAGCAGCCAAGAGGGAGACGGGCGGTTACAACTGTTTTTT. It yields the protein CASSQEGDGRLQLFF.

In DNA form, the CDR3 reads TGTGCCAGCAGTGAAGGGAGACAGGCCCACCCTAACTATGGCTACACCTTC. This encodes CASSEGRQAHPNYGYTF. The genes are TRBV2 and TRBJ1-2, with D maybe TRBD1 (6 bases). V lost 1 base and J 0 bases, leaving 15 bases between the germline ends. Germline loops: CDR1 SNHLY, CDR2 FYNNEI. The CDR3 extends over 17 amino acids.

The DNA for the CDR3 is TGTGCCAGCAGCCGGGTGGGACAGATCTCTGGAAACACCATATATTTT. Its protein is CASSRVGQISGNTIYF. The chain carries TRBV27 and TRBJ1-3; 7 bases fit TRBD1. The CDR3 has 16 residues. The V and J ends lost 6 bases and 0 bases, in that order; junction bases with no gene match: 8. Germline V gene lookup returns CDR1 MNHEY and CDR2 SMNVEV (reference sequence).

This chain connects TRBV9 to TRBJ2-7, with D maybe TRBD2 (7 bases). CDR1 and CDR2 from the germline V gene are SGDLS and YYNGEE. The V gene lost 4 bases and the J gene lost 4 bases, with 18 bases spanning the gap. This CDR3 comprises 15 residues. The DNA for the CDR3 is TGTGCCAGCAGCCCTCATGGGGGGGGCGTTTACGAGCAGTACTTC. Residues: CASSPHGGGVYEQYF.

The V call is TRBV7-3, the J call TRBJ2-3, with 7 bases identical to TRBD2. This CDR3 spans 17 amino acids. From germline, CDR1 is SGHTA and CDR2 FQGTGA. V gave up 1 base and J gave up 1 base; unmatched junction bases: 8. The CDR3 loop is CASSLNSGGGGTDTQYF. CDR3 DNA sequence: TGTGCCAGCAGCTTAAACTCCGGCGGGGGTGGCACAGATACGCAGTATTTT.

In DNA form, the CDR3 reads TGTGCCAGCTCACTACTAAGACAGGGGTTGACCTATGGCTACACCTTC. This sequence encodes CASSLLRQGLTYGYTF. This chain uses TRBV18 with TRBJ1-2; 8 bases are a match to TRBD1. Trimming took 4 bases from V and 4 from J; bases not matched to a gene: 11. This CDR3 has 16 amino acids. CDR1 is KGHSH, CDR2 LQKENI, per germline.

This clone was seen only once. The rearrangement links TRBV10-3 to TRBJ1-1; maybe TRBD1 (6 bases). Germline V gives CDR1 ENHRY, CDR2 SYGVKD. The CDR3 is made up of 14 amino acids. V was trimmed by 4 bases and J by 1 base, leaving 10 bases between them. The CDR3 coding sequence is TGTGCCATCAGTGTGGGCAGGGGGAACACTGAAGCTTTCTTT. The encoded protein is CAISVGRGNTEAFF.

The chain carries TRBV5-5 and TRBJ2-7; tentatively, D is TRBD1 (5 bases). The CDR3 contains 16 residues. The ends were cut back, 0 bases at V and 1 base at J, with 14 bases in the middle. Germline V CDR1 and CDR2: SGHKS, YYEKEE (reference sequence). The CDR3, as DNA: TGTGCCAGCAGCTTGGGGGGCCTTTCCCGTTCCTACGAGCAGTACTTC. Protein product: CASSLGGLSRSYEQYF.

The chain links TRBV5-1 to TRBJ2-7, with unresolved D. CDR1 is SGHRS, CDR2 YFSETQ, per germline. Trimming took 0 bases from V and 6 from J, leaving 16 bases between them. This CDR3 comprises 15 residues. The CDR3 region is CASSLDDTLRPEQYF. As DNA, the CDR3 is TGCGCCAGCAGCTTGGACGACACTTTGCGTCCCGAGCAGTACTTC. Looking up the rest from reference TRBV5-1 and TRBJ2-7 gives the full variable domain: KAGVTQTPRYLIKTRGQQVTLSCSPISGHRSVSWYQQTPGQGLQFLFEYFSETQRNKGNFPGRFSGRQFSNSRSEMNVSTLELGDSALYLCASSLDDTLRPEQYFGPGTRLTVT.

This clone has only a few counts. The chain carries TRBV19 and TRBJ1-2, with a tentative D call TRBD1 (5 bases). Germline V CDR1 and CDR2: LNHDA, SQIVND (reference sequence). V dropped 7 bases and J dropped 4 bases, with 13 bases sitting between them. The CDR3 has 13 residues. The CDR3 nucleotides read TGTGCCAGTACTAAAGACAGTCTCTATGGCTACACCTTC. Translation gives CASTKDSLYGYTF.

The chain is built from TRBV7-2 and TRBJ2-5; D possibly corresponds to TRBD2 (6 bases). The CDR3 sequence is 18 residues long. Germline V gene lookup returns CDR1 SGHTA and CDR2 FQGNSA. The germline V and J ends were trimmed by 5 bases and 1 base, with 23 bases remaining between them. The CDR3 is CASSPRGGGAAFQETQYF. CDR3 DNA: TGTGCCAGCAGCCCTAGGGGAGGCGGGGCGGCGTTCCAAGAGACCCAGTACTTC.